This T cell receptor beta chain was sequenced for a study of blood T cell repertoires in COVID-19. Study-level information: Collection of acute and convalescent COVID-19 samples took place in the United States, Italy and Spain. Sources were T cells, B-cell-depleted T cells, or PBMCs; the material itself was cDNA or gDNA.

V dropped 3 bases and J dropped 7 bases, with 11 bases sitting between them. The germline V gene has CDR1 SGHRS and CDR2 YFSETQ. This CDR3 has 13 residues. Study processing details: Reference gene primer amplification gave nucleated cell count estimates. TCRdb's copy holds only in-frame clones and misses some; the assay was immunoSEQ multiplex PCR. V, J and clone size reflect that table, while D and trimming were determined from the DNA. The sample records 100,000 or so clones, 75% to 85% being singletons. The TCR comes from a human donor in a cohort sampled during active COVID-19. Sequencing was done on a sample of peripheral blood. The chain employs TRBV5-1 and TRBJ2-1; maybe TRBD2 (6 bases). The CDR3 region is CASSWTGTNEQFF. For the CDR3, the DNA is TGCGCCAGCAGCTGGACCGGGACTAATGAGCAGTTCTTC.